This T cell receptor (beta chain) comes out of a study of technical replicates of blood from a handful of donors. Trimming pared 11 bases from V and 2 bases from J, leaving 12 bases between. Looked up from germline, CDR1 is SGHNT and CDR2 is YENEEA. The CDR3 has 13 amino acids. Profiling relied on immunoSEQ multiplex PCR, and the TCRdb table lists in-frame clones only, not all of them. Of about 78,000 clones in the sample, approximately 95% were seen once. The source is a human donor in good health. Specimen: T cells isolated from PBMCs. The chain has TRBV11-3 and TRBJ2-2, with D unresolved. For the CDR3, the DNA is TGTGCCTGCCGGAGTATAAACACCGGGGAGCTGTTTTTT. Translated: CACRSINTGELFF. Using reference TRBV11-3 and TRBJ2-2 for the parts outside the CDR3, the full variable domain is EAGVVQSPRYKIIEKKQPVAFWCNPISGHNTLYWYLQNLGQGPELLIRYENEEAVDDSQLPKDRFSAERLKGVDSTLKIQPAELGDSAVYLCACRSINTGELFFGEGSRLTVL.